One and the same sample provided the 3 T cell receptor beta chains below, sequenced in a study of CD8+ T cells in alopecia areata. Treatment given: oral pan-JAK inhibitor, 5-10 mg twice daily. The sequencing template was cDNA reverse transcribed from extracted RNA. Clones were sequenced by immunoSEQ multiplex PCR, and TCRdb holds only the in-frame ones, with some missing. The table has approximately 190,000 clones, 55% to 75% seen once. The material was CD4+ T cells sorted from blood, obtained at week 24, from a patient treated with tofacitinib. Source of these receptors: a human donor with alopecia areata.

The chain has TRBV5-1 and TRBJ2-5; 7 bases are shared with TRBD1. The ends lost 6 bases at V and 2 bases at J; junction bases unmatched: 7. Germline-derived CDR1 and CDR2 are SGHRS and YFSETQ. CDR3 length equals 14 residues. CDR3 region: CASTGQHLQETQYF. The CDR3 DNA reads as TGCGCCAGCACGGGACAGCACCTACAAGAGACCCAGTACTTC.

The V gene is TRBV7-8, the J gene TRBJ2-1; 8 nucleotides agree with TRBD2. The CDR3 loop spans 14 amino acids. Trimming cost V 6 bases and J 8 bases; bases outside gene matches: 9. The germline V gene encodes CDR1 SGHVS and CDR2 FQNEAQ. The CDR3, as DNA: TGTGCCAGCAGTTTCCGGGAGGGCTTGTATGAGCAGTTCTTC. Its translation is CASSFREGLYEQFF.

This clone was counted only a few times. The CDR3: CASSQDHRGDTQYF. As DNA, the CDR3 is TGCGCCAGCAGCCAAGATCACAGAGGAGATACGCAGTATTTT. J is TRBJ2-3 and V is TRBV4-3, with no clear D. The V end was cut by 0 bases, the J end by 5 bases, with 9 bases between. This CDR3 has 14 amino acids. The germline V gene has CDR1 LGHNA and CDR2 YSLEER.